Below, 5 T cell receptor beta chains from the same sample are listed, as sequenced in a study of T cell clones after liver transplantation. Sequenced by immunoSEQ multiplex PCR; TCRdb stores in-frame clones only, minus some. The sample comprises 70,000 to 95,000 clones, roughly 80% of which are singletons, and about 2.5% rests with the top ten. Sequenced here: CD4+ T cells from blood, sampled at the 22-month timepoint. The receptors come from a human patient who received a liver transplant. Some T cells may possibly be graft donor cells.

This clone was observed a single time. The V gene is TRBV30, the J gene TRBJ1-1; TRBD1 might be the D (5 bases). V gave up 8 bases and J gave up 1 base, with 14 bases separating them. The CDR3 has 13 amino acids. The V gene's germline CDR1 is GTSNPN and CDR2 SVGIG (reference sequence). CDR3 sequence: CARTRDGNTEAFF. The CDR3 DNA follows: TGTGCCCGAACCCGGGACGGGAACACTGAAGCTTTCTTT.

The chain employs TRBV6-1 and TRBJ2-1, with 11 bases that match TRBD1. Trimming at V came to 5 bases and at J to 6 bases, leaving 6 bases not matched to a gene. The CDR3 totals 15 residues. CDR1 and CDR2 (germline): MNHNS, SASEGT. CDR3 DNA sequence: TGTGCCAGCAGTAAAGGACAGGGGGCATCCAATGAGCAGTTCTTC. Translated: CASSKGQGASNEQFF.

The V call is TRBV7-2, the J call TRBJ2-1, with 8 bases fitting TRBD2. V dropped 5 bases and J dropped 7; count of bases not matched to a gene: 13. The CDR3 loop spans 16 amino acids. Germline V gene data show CDR1 as SGHTA and CDR2 as FQGNSA. The CDR3 reads CASSPVLTGGANEQFF. Written as DNA, the CDR3 is TGTGCCAGCAGCCCGGTCTTGACGGGAGGGGCTAATGAGCAGTTCTTC.

This clone has just a few counts. The genes are TRBV2 and TRBJ2-3; no reliable D call. Per the germline V gene, CDR1 is SNHLY and CDR2 is FYNNEI. Trimming pared 4 bases from V and 4 bases from J, leaving 9 bases between. The CDR3 consists of 13 residues. In DNA, the CDR3 is TGTGCCAGCAGTGGTGGTTGGTCAGATACGCAGTATTTT. Protein sequence: CASSGGWSDTQYF.

The chain links TRBV18 to TRBJ2-3, with D unclear. Germline CDR1 KGHSH, CDR2 LQKENI. The CDR3 is 16 residues long. The germline V and J ends were trimmed by 5 bases and 2 bases, with 17 bases remaining between them. The CDR3 sequence is CASSSRTRMNTDTQYF. The DNA of the CDR3 is TGTGCCAGCTCAAGTCGGACCCGGATGAACACAGATACGCAGTATTTT. Complete variable domain (other parts from reference TRBV18 and TRBJ2-3): NAGVMQNPRHLVRRRGQEARLRCSPMKGHSHVYWYRQLPEEGLKFMVYLQKENIIDESGMPKERFSAEFPKEGPSILRIQQVVRGDSAAYFCASSSRTRMNTDTQYFGPGTRLTVL.